What follows describes a single T cell receptor beta chain. These data come from a study of blood T cell repertoires in COVID-19. Deletions cut 2 bases from V and 8 bases from J, with 12 bases between. Germline loops: CDR1 LGHDT, CDR2 YNNKEL (reference sequence). This CDR3 is 13 amino acids long. Repertoires were generated with immunoSEQ multiplex PCR, while TCRdb's copy carries only in-frame clones and drops some. The table records 64,000 or so clones, 82% of them present only once. This chain uses TRBV3-1 (or the pseudogene TRBV3-2) with TRBJ1-2; weak D call: TRBD1 (6 bases). Sequenced input: peripheral blood. This receptor was identified in a human donor in a cohort sampled during active COVID-19. CDR3 sequence: CASSQKGGTGYTF. CDR3 coding DNA: TGTGCCAGCAGCCAAAAGGGGGGGACGGGCTACACCTTC.